This T cell receptor beta chain is from a study of beta chain features in type 1 diabetes. Regarding the study as a whole: Type 1 diabetes patients showed fewer insertions and more deletions at VDJ junctions. Highly expressing activated T cells could be over-counted with a cDNA template.

V lost 7 bases to trimming and J lost 6 bases, with 13 bases between them. This CDR3 has 12 residues. CDR1 is MDHEN and CDR2 is SYDVKM in the germline V gene. This clone was seen a few times. Its antigen is not identified. Purities over 98% were achieved in all sorted populations. cDNA synthesis used the whole RNA isolate, giving expressed TCRB sequences. TCRdb's copy holds only in-frame clones and misses some; the assay was immunoSEQ multiplex PCR. The sample yields 300,000 to 350,000 clones, roughly 8% seen once. The chain combines TRBV28 with TRBJ2-7; D perhaps matches TRBD1 (6 bases). The sequenced material came from central memory CD4+ T cells from blood. This TCR was recovered from a young woman in good health. This CDR3 reads CASTGVGGEQYF. CDR3 sequence (DNA): TGTGCCAGCACAGGGGTCGGAGGCGAGCAGTACTTC.